The text below deals with one TCR beta chain. This clonotype has a handful of counts. It lacks a known antigen. Base-call qualities are not available, and no considerably larger clone is one nucleotide away. These data are taken from a study of response to subunit inactivated influenza vaccine (dated by TCRdb to the late 2010s). Background on the whole study: Deep quantitative T cell receptor repertoire profiling was used in the study to track responses to a trivalent subunit inactivated influenza vaccine.

General findings and caveats noted by the study authors: It was suggested by the authors that each seasonal influenza vaccination may recruit only a limited number of new T cells.

The library was prepared using RT-PCR. The run used an Illumina HiSeq 2500. The public reads were reanalyzed by TCRdb: fastp trimming at Q25, MiXCR alignment, in-frame beta chains only. All rows with the same CDR3 protein become a single entry with the most common DNA and genes. Counted in this sample were roughly 700,000 distinct CDR3 sequences; approximately 15% of them appeared once. Around 7% of the sample comes from the top ten. The germline ends are 23 bases apart after V is trimmed by 5 bases and J by 9 bases. From cysteine to phenylalanine, the CDR3 is 15 amino acids long. The kept DNA is CDR3 alone, 45 bases in frame from the first base.

This material consisted of PBMCs from blood, taken around two weeks before vaccination. The chain was built from TRBV12-3 or TRBV12-4 and TRBJ2-7; the D element might be TRBD1 or TRBD2, as each aligns at 5 bases. The receptor comes from a man aged 45-60 years who received an inactivated influenza vaccine. Donor details come from another sample of the same person, matched by shared clones. The CDR3 region: CASSPPPWGIFGQYF. The DNA sequence is given as TGTGCCAGCAGTCCCCCCCCCTGGGGGATATTCGGGCAGTACTTC.